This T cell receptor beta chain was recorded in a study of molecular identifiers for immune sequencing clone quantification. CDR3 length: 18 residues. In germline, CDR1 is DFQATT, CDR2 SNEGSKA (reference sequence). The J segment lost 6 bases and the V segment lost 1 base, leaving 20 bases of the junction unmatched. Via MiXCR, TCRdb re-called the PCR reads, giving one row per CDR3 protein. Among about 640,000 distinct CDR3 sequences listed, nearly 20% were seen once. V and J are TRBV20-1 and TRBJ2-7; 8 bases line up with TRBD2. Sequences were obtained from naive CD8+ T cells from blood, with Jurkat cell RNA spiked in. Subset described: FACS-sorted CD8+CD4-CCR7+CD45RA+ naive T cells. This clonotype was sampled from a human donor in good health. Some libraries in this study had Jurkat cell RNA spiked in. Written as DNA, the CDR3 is TGCAGTGCTAGAGTGAAAGGGAGTACGGGACTAGTAAGTGGCGAGCAGTACTTC. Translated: CSARVKGSTGLVSGEQYF.